These 18 T cell receptor beta chains came from one sample sequenced in a study of shared clonotypes between healthy human individuals. Terminally differentiated effector memory CD45RA+ cells were excluded from the naive CD8 cells, which were CD45RO-negative and positively selected for CCR7. Generated by immunoSEQ multiplex PCR, the TCRdb table keeps only in-frame clones and is missing some. The sample contains 550,000 to 600,000 clones, more than 95% of which appear only once. Input material: naive CD8+ T cells sorted from blood. Every receptor here comes from a man aged 30 to 39 in good health.

The V gene is TRBV2, the J gene TRBJ1-2, with 7 bases identical to TRBD1. The CDR3 length is 13 residues. CDR1 SNHLY and CDR2 FYNNEI come from the germline V gene. The J segment lost 5 bases and the V segment lost 7 bases, leaving 7 bases of the junction unmatched. CDR3 sequence: CASKGTANYGYTF. CDR3 in DNA: TGTGCCAGCAAGGGGACAGCCAATTATGGCTACACCTTC. The variable domain in full, completed from reference TRBV2 and TRBJ1-2, reads EPEVTQTPSHQVTQMGQEVILRCVPISNHLYFYWYRQILGQKVEFLVSFYNNEISEKSEIFDDQFSVERPDGSNFTLKIRSTKLEDSAMYFCASKGTANYGYTFGSGTRLTVV.

V and J are TRBV29-1 and TRBJ2-5, with TRBD2 matching over 9 bases. With V trimmed by 3 bases and J by 3 bases, 5 bases remained unmatched. The CDR3 runs 14 residues. The V gene's germline CDR1 is SQVTM and CDR2 ANQGSEA. As DNA, the CDR3 is TGCAGCGTTGAGCCGACTAGCGGAGAAGAGACCCAGTACTTC. Protein: CSVEPTSGEETQYF.

The genes are TRBV28 and TRBJ2-7; D unclear. This CDR3 spans 14 amino acids. V lost 3 bases and J lost 2, with 11 bases in between. Germline CDR1 and CDR2: MDHEN and SYDVKM. CDR3 DNA: TGTGCCAGCAGTTTGACCGGGTTGGCCTACGAGCAGTACTTC. Its protein is CASSLTGLAYEQYF.

This clone showed up just once. V usage is TRBV27 and J usage is TRBJ2-7; 13 bases are a match to TRBD2. CDR1 MNHEY and CDR2 SMNVEV come from the germline V gene (reference sequence). The CDR3 is 15 amino acids. V was clipped by 5 bases and J by 3 bases; unmatched bases: 4. CDR3 loop: CASSRTSGSHYEQYF. In DNA, the CDR3 is TGTGCCAGCAGTAGGACTAGCGGGAGCCACTACGAGCAGTACTTC.

The rearrangement joins TRBV7-6 to TRBJ2-1; 12 bases fit TRBD1. J was trimmed by 6 bases and V by 4 bases; bases with no gene match: 10. CDR1 and CDR2 (germline): SGHVS, FNYEAQ. CDR3 length: 17 amino acids. The CDR3 loop is CASSSPSGTGGLNEQFF. CDR3 coding DNA: TGTGCCAGCAGCTCACCCTCCGGGACAGGGGGCCTCAATGAGCAGTTCTTC.

Note on this clone: The same CDR3 is also encoded by other DNA sequences in this sample. The J gene is TRBJ2-7, the V gene TRBV9; 11 nucleotides align to TRBD1. The J segment lost 3 bases and the V segment lost 4 bases, leaving 3 bases of the junction unmatched. The CDR3 spans 14 residues. The V gene's germline CDR1 is SGDLS and CDR2 YYNGEE. CDR3 in DNA: TGTGCCAGCAGCCTGGGGACAGGGGGCTACGAGCAGTACTTC. This encodes CASSLGTGGYEQYF.

V and J are TRBV7-9 and TRBJ2-5; no firm D call. V lost 5 bases, J lost 3 bases, and 10 bases lay in between. Germline CDR1 SEHNR, CDR2 FQNEAQ (reference sequence). The CDR3 covers 13 residues. In DNA, the CDR3 is TGTGCCAGCAGCCCGTTGATAAAAGAGACCCAGTACTTC. It specifies CASSPLIKETQYF. The full variable domain, its missing parts supplied by reference TRBV7-9 and TRBJ2-5, is DTGVSQNPRHKITKRGQNVTFRCDPISEHNRLYWYRQTLGQGPEFLTYFQNEAQLEKSRLLSDRFSAERPKGSFSTLEIQRTEQGDSAMYLCASSPLIKETQYFGPGTRLLVL.

About this clone itself: The sample has other DNA sequences that encode this CDR3 too. The chain couples TRBV19 to TRBJ2-7, with 12 nucleotides matching TRBD2. V lost 5 bases, J lost 3 bases, and 2 bases stayed unmatched. The CDR3 spans 14 residues. Per germline, CDR1 LNHDA and CDR2 SQIVND (reference sequence). The DNA of the CDR3 is TGTGCCAGTAGTCGACTAGCGGGAGACTACGAGCAGTACTTC. It translates to CASSRLAGDYEQYF.

The rearrangement joins TRBV5-1 to TRBJ1-4; no firm D call. The V gene lost 1 base and the J gene lost 6 bases, with 13 bases spanning the gap. Germline V CDR1 and CDR2: SGHRS, YFSETQ. This CDR3 spans 15 amino acids. In nucleotides, the CDR3 is TGCGCCAGCAGCTTGATGGGTAGGGTTGATGAAAAACTGTTTTTT. Protein sequence: CASSLMGRVDEKLFF. The variable domain in full, completed from reference TRBV5-1 and TRBJ1-4, reads KAGVTQTPRYLIKTRGQQVTLSCSPISGHRSVSWYQQTPGQGLQFLFEYFSETQRNKGNFPGRFSGRQFSNSRSEMNVSTLELGDSALYLCASSLMGRVDEKLFFGSGTQLSVL.

This sequence joins TRBV11-2 and TRBJ2-2; no definite D call. Trimming stripped 5 bases from V and 1 base from J, with 11 bases between. The CDR3 contains 15 residues. Germline lookup yields CDR1 SGHAT and CDR2 FQNNGV. The CDR3 DNA follows: TGTGCCAGCAGCGAGAGAACCTGGAACACCGGGGAGCTGTTTTTT. It is translated as CASSERTWNTGELFF.

The chain couples TRBV2 to TRBJ1-2; D is perhaps TRBD1 (5 bases). From germline, CDR1 is SNHLY and CDR2 FYNNEI. The CDR3 consists of 10 residues. Trimming cost V 7 bases and J 7 bases, with 7 bases left between them. The CDR3 DNA is TGTGCCAGCACTACAGGTGGCTACACCTTC. Translated: CASTTGGYTF.

The chain couples TRBV7-8 to TRBJ1-1; D perhaps matches TRBD1 (6 bases). This CDR3 is 17 amino acids long. Germline V gene data show CDR1 as SGHVS and CDR2 as FQNEAQ. V lost 1 base and J 0 bases, leaving 15 bases between the germline ends. CDR3: CASSLEGGTGVNTEAFF. The CDR3 nucleotides read TGTGCCAGCAGCTTAGAGGGGGGTACAGGAGTGAACACTGAAGCTTTCTTT.

The V gene is TRBV4-2, the J gene TRBJ2-5; tentatively, D is TRBD2 (6 bases). Germline assignment: CDR1 LGHNA and CDR2 YNFKEQ. Trimming removed 0 bases at V and 5 bases at J, with 16 bases between. The CDR3 contains 16 residues. CDR3 protein: CASSQDRRLGGETQYF. The CDR3 nucleotides read TGTGCCAGCAGCCAAGATCGGAGACTAGGAGGTGAGACCCAGTACTTC.

The chain couples TRBV11-2 to TRBJ2-7, with TRBD2 identical over 7 bases. J lost 1 base, V lost 0 bases, and 12 bases had no gene match. The CDR3 extends over 18 amino acids. Germline V lookup: CDR1 SGHAT, CDR2 FQNNGV. This CDR3 reads CASSLDQWGGPNSYEQYF. In DNA, the CDR3 is TGTGCCAGCAGCTTAGATCAGTGGGGGGGACCCAATTCCTACGAGCAGTACTTC.

This chain connects TRBV5-4 to TRBJ1-1; D gene ambiguous. Germline CDR1 and CDR2: SGHNT and YYREEE (reference sequence). The length of the CDR3 is 13 residues. V lost 0 bases, J lost 1 base, and 4 bases lay in between. DNA for the CDR3: TGTGCCAGCAGCTTGGGGTGGAACACTGAAGCTTTCTTT. Its translation: CASSLGWNTEAFF.

The gene calls are TRBV5-1 and TRBJ1-1; D remains ambiguous. The CDR3 length is 12 residues. Germline values: CDR1 SGHRS, CDR2 YFSETQ. V lost 2 bases and J lost 6, with 8 bases in between. CDR3 in amino acids: CASSFGDAEAFF. The CDR3 DNA reads as TGCGCCAGCAGCTTCGGAGATGCTGAAGCTTTCTTT.

In this sample, this clone turned up once. This sequence joins TRBV28 and TRBJ2-2; 7 positions match TRBD1. Germline CDR1 and CDR2: MDHEN and SYDVKM. The V and J ends lost 3 bases and 3 bases, in that order; junction bases with no gene match: 4. This CDR3 comprises 15 residues. CDR3 sequence reads: CASSFGQADTGELFF. The CDR3 nucleotides are TGTGCCAGCAGTTTCGGACAGGCGGACACCGGGGAGCTGTTTTTT.

The chain recombines TRBV5-1 with TRBJ2-1; the match to TRBD2 covers 11 bases. Trimming at V came to 0 bases and at J to 8 bases, leaving 7 bases not matched to a gene. CDR1 and CDR2 from the germline V gene are SGHRS and YFSETQ. The length of the CDR3 is 16 residues. The CDR3 loop is CASSLVTSGNLDEQFF. DNA of the CDR3: TGCGCCAGCAGCTTGGTGACTAGCGGGAATCTCGATGAGCAGTTCTTC.